This T cell receptor (beta chain) was identified during a study of vaccination and CD4 T cells after COVID-19. Study at large: Median time from COVID diagnosis to post-COVID sampling was about 100 days (35 to 161). Cultures serving as controls received a peptide pool (CEFX or HIV-1 Nef) or no peptide.

Treatment noted: roughly ten-day PBMC culture with coronavirus spike peptide pools or control peptides (ViraFEST assay). ViraFEST used peptide pools to expand antigen-specific T cells, then sequenced TCRs. Trimming removed 1 base from V and 6 bases from J; junction bases left unmatched: 7. Germline assignment: CDR1 DFQATT and CDR2 SNEGSKA (reference sequence). The CDR3 loop spans 15 amino acids. With the Oncomine TCR Beta short-read assay, DNA from cultured CD4+ T cells was sequenced. MiXCR, run by TCRdb on the PCR reads, gives a single entry per CDR3 protein. This repertoire shows more than 20,000 distinct CDR3 sequences, roughly 50% found once; its top ten account for roughly 30%. By sample fraction, this clonotype is medium-sized. Its matching antigen is unknown.

The sequences come from CD4+ T cells from blood, cultured in vitro, collected before SARS-CoV-2 vaccination. The clonotype originates from a human donor who received a COVID-19 vaccine. The V call is TRBV20-1, the J call TRBJ2-3; 10 nucleotides align to TRBD2. The CDR3 protein is CSARVPSGGSDTQYF. The DNA of the CDR3 is TGCAGTGCTAGAGTTCCTAGCGGGGGCTCGGATACGCAGTATTTT.